This T cell receptor (beta chain) comes out of a study of blood T cell repertoires in COVID-19. Study information: Samples representing acute and convalescent COVID-19 were sourced from the United States, Italy and Spain. From T cells, B-cell-depleted T cells, or PBMCs came the material, which was cDNA or gDNA.

Original processing methods: Amplifying reference gene primers gave estimates of nucleated cell counts. Profiled with immunoSEQ multiplex PCR; TCRdb holds only in-frame clones, not every one. V, J and clone size were drawn from that table, and D and trimming were deduced from the DNA. The data hold 130,000 or so clones, with 75% to 90% observed a single time. The CDR3 runs 18 residues. V gave up 0 bases and J gave up 1 base; unmatched junction bases: 10. Germline CDR1 is LGHDT and CDR2 is YNNKEL (reference sequence). V gene TRBV3-1 (or the pseudogene TRBV3-2) combines with J gene TRBJ1-1; 8 bases align to TRBD1. This TCR came from a man in his sixties with active or convalescent COVID-19. Sequencing used peripheral blood. CDR3 in amino acids: CASSQDPGQGLPNTEAFF. The CDR3 DNA reads TGTGCCAGCAGCCAAGATCCTGGACAGGGCCTCCCGAACACTGAAGCTTTCTTT.